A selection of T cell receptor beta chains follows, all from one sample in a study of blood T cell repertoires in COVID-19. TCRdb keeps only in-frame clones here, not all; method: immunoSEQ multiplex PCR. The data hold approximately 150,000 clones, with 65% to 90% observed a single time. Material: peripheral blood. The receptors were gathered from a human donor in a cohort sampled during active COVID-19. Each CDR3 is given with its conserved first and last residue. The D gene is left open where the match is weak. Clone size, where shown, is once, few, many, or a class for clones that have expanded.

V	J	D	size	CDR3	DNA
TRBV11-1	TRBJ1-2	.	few	CASSLGDYGYTF	TGTGCCAGCAGCTTGGGAGACTATGGCTACACCTTC
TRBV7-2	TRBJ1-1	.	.	CASSRQENTEAFF	TGTGCCAGCAGCCGACAGGAGAACACTGAAGCTTTCTTT
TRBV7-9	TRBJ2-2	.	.	CASGRTGELFF	TGTGCCAGCGGCCGCACCGGGGAGCTGTTTTTT
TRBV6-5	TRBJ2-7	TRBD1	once	CASSYSDRAYEQYF	TGTGCCAGCAGTTACTCTGACAGGGCCTACGAGCAGTACTTC
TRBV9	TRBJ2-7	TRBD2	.	CASNGGGASYEQYF	TGTGCCAGCAATGGGGGGGGTGCCTCCTACGAGCAGTACTTC
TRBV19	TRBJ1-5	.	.	CASSTHQGSNQPQHF	TGTGCCAGTAGCACGCACCAGGGTAGCAATCAGCCCCAGCATTTT
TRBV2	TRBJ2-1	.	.	CASSFRDSFSLYNEQFF	TGTGCCAGCAGTTTCCGGGACTCATTTTCACTCTACAATGAGCAGTTCTTC
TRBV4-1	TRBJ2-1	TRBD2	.	CASSHPSGGINEQFF	TGCGCCAGCAGCCACCCCTCGGGGGGTATTAATGAGCAGTTCTTC
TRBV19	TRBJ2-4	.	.	CASSTTLAKNIQYF	TGTGCCAGTAGTACCACTTTAGCCAAAAACATTCAGTACTTC
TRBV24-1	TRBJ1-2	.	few	CATTQGSFGYTF	TGTGCCACTACCCAGGGTTCATTTGGCTACACCTTC
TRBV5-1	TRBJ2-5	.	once	CASNSGTTSLFELGSQYF	TGCGCCTCTAATTCCGGGACAACCTCCCTGTTTGAATTGGGGTCCCAGTACTTC
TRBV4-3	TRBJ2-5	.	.	CASSQKGEGRETQYF	TGCGCCAGCAGCCAAAAGGGGGAGGGCCGGGAGACCCAGTACTTC
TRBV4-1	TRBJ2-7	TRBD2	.	CASSQDSLAAPYEQYF	TGCGCCAGCAGCCAAGATAGTCTAGCGGCACCCTACGAGCAGTACTTC
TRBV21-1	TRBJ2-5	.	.	CASSKYLRLAEQETQYF	TGTGCCAGCAGCAAATATCTCCGACTAGCGGAACAAGAGACCCAGTACTTC
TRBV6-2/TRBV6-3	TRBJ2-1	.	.	CASSYSSGFEQFF	TGTGCCAGCAGTTACTCTTCGGGGTTTGAGCAGTTCTTC
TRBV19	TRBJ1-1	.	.	CASSVPGLTGEAFF	TGTGCCAGTAGTGTCCCCGGGTTAACGGGGGAAGCTTTCTTT
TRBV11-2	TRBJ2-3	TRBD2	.	CASSPRGGSGSTDTQYF	TGTGCCAGCAGCCCACGAGGAGGTAGCGGGAGCACAGATACGCAGTATTTT
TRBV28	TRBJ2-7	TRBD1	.	CASSLPGTGSFSYEQYF	TGTGCCAGCAGTTTACCCGGGACAGGGAGCTTCTCCTACGAGCAGTACTTC
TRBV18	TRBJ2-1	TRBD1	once	CASSGTEPNNEQFF	TGTGCCAGCTCCGGGACAGAACCCAACAATGAGCAGTTCTTC
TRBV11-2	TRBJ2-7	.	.	CASSLPGEMYEQYF	TGTGCCAGCAGCTTACCGGGGGAGATGTACGAGCAGTACTTC
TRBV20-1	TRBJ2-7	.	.	CSARDYYEQYF	TGCAGTGCCAGGGATTACTACGAGCAGTACTTC
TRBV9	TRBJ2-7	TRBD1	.	CASSVGGTEIYEQYF	TGTGCCAGCAGCGTAGGGGGGACAGAAATCTACGAGCAGTACTTC
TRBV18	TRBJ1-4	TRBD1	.	CASSLPQGSNEKLFF	TGTGCCAGCTCACTGCCACAGGGGTCTAATGAAAAACTGTTTTTT
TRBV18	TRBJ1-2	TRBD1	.	CASSPTGDRRGYTF	TGTGCCAGCTCACCTACAGGGGACCGCCGGGGCTACACCTTC
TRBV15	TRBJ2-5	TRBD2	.	CATRPSGRVETQYF	TGTGCCACCAGACCTAGCGGGAGAGTTGAGACCCAGTACTTC
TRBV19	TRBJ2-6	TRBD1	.	CASSEKGAFSSGANVLTF	TGTGCCAGTAGTGAGAAGGGGGCTTTTTCCTCTGGGGCCAACGTCCTGACTTTC
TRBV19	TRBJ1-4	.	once	CASGLTGLQGENEKLFF	TGTGCCAGTGGCCTCACAGGATTACAGGGTGAGAATGAAAAACTGTTTTTT
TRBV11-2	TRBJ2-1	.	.	CASSLDRQQQFF	TGTGCCAGCAGCTTGGACAGACAGCAGCAGTTCTTC
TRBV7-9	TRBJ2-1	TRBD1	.	CASSPPGQQSINEQFF	TGTGCCAGCAGCCCGCCGGGACAGCAAAGTATCAATGAGCAGTTCTTC
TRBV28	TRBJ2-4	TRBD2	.	CASSLYTSGSRRNIQYF	TGTGCCAGCAGTTTATATACTAGCGGGAGTAGACGAAACATTCAGTACTTC
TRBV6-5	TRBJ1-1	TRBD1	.	CASSYWGQGAEAFF	TGTGCCAGCAGTTACTGGGGACAGGGGGCTGAAGCTTTCTTT
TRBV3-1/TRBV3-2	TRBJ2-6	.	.	CASSQRGSGANVLTF	TGTGCCAGCAGCCAACGGGGGAGTGGGGCCAACGTCCTGACTTTC
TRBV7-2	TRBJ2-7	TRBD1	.	CASSTGQGYEQYF	TGTGCCAGCAGCACGGGACAGGGCTACGAGCAGTACTTC
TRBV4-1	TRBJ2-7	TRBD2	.	CASSHRIAGGPYPRGEQYF	TGCGCCAGCAGCCATCGAATAGCGGGAGGGCCGTACCCTCGGGGGGAGCAGTACTTC
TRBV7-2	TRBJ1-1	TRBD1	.	CASSPTGAWTEAFF	TGTGCCAGCAGCCCTACAGGGGCCTGGACTGAAGCTTTCTTT
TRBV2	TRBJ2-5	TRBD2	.	CASQRGGETQYF	TGTGCCAGCCAACGGGGGGGGGAGACCCAGTACTTC
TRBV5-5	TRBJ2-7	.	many	CASSLAFSSYEQYF	TGTGCCAGCAGCTTGGCTTTTTCCTCCTACGAGCAGTACTTC
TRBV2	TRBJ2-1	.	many	CASSEVAETEGGFF	TGTGCCAGCAGTGAAGTAGCAGAGACAGAGGGAGGCTTCTTC
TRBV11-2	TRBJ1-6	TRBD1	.	CATSSGGVYSPLHF	TGTGCCACCAGTTCAGGGGGCGTGTATTCACCCCTCCACTTT
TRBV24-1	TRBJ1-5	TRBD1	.	CASQGAAGNQPQHF	TGTGCCAGCCAGGGGGCGGCGGGCAATCAGCCCCAGCATTTT
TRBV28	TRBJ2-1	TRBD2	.	CASSLAPLAGDADEQFF	TGTGCCAGCAGTTTAGCCCCACTAGCGGGAGATGCAGATGAGCAGTTCTTC
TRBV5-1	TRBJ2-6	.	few	CASSQIRSGANVLTF	TGCGCCAGCAGTCAGATCCGCTCTGGGGCCAACGTCCTGACTTTC
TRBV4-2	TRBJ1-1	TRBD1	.	CASSPVTGTGLMNTEAFF	TGTGCCAGCAGTCCCGTCACCGGGACAGGCCTGATGAACACTGAAGCTTTCTTT
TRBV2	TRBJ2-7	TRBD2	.	CASSGRLAGYEQYF	TGTGCCAGCAGTGGAAGACTAGCGGGCTACGAGCAGTACTTC
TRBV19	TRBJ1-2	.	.	CASSINSAGSYGGYTF	TGTGCCAGTAGTATAAATTCCGCGGGGAGCTATGGTGGCTACACCTTC
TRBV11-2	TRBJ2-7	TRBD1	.	CASSLGRGTGTYEQYF	TGTGCCAGCAGCTTGGGGCGGGGGACAGGGACCTACGAGCAGTACTTC
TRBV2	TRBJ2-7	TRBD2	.	CASRLGLAGEQYF	TGTGCCAGCAGATTGGGACTAGCGGGGGAGCAGTACTTC
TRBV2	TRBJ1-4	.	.	CASSTRGGEKLFF	TGTGCCAGCAGCACCCGCGGGGGTGAAAAACTGTTTTTT
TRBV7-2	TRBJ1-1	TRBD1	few	CASSKGQLNTEAFF	TGTGCCAGCAGCAAGGGACAGCTGAACACTGAAGCTTTCTTT
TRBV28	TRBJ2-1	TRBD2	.	CASSLAGLAGNNEQFF	TGTGCCAGCAGTTTAGCGGGACTAGCGGGAAACAATGAGCAGTTCTTC
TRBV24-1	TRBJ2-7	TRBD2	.	CATSDSRPGGGVEQYF	TGTGCCACCAGTGATTCCCGGCCGGGAGGGGGGGTCGAGCAGTACTTC
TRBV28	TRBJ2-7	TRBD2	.	CASSSPGGTYEQYF	TGTGCCAGCAGTTCTCCGGGAGGGACCTACGAGCAGTACTTC
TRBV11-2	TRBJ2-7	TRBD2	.	CASRRLAGTSREQYF	TGTGCCAGCAGACGCCTAGCGGGGACCTCTCGCGAGCAGTACTTC